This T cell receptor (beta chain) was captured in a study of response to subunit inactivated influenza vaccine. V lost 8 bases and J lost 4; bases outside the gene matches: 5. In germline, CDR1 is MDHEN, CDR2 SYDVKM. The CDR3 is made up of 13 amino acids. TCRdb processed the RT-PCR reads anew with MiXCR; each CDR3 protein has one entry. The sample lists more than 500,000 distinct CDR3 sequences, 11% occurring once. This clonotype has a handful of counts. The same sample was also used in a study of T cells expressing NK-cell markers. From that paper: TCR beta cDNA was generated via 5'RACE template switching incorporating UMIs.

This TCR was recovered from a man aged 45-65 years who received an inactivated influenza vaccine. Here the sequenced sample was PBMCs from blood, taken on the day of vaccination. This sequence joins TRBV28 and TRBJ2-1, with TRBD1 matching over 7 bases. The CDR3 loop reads CASHVGQYNEQFF. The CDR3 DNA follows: TGTGCCAGCCATGTGGGACAGTACAATGAGCAGTTCTTC.